Presented here are 14 T cell receptor beta chains from one specimen sequenced in a study of T cells expressing NK-cell markers. TCRdb reprocessed the 5' RACE reads and stores each CDR3 protein as one record, lacking DNA. Its clone listing holds about 460,000 distinct CDR3 sequences. The specimen was blood T cells: a sorted CD56 or NKG2C T cell subset, CD4+ or CD8+ T cells, or bulk PBMC T cells (not recorded which). The receptors were sampled from a woman in her fifties or sixties in good health.

The genes are TRBV4-2 and TRBJ1-1; lacking DNA, the TRBD1 call made by TCRdb goes unchecked. Germline loops: CDR1 LGHNA, CDR2 YNFKEQ. The CDR3 covers 15 residues. This chain's CDR3 is CASSPNEKGGAEAFF.

V and J are TRBV4-1 and TRBJ1-1; TCRdb's D gene call, TRBD1, goes unchecked for lack of DNA. The CDR3 spans 17 residues. Germline CDR1 MGHRA, CDR2 YSYEKL. The CDR3 is CASSQESHRATNTEAFF.

The J gene is TRBJ2-1, the V gene TRBV20-1; TCRdb selects TRBD2, and the lack of DNA leaves this call unchecked. Germline CDR1 and CDR2: DFQATT and SNEGSKA (reference sequence). This CDR3 spans 13 amino acids. CDR3 in amino acids: CSARDQAEVRQFF.

CDR3: CASSLQGARDGYTF. V usage is TRBV10-2 and J usage is TRBJ1-2; TCRdb's D call, TRBD1, is unchecked because there is no DNA. The germline gives CDR1 WSHSY, CDR2 SAAADI. This CDR3 spans 14 amino acids.

The gene calls are TRBV11-3 and TRBJ1-1; TCRdb reports TRBD1, a call that lacks DNA to check it against. CDR1 is SGHNT and CDR2 is YENEEA in the germline V gene. This CDR3 has 15 residues. The CDR3 region is CASSFQTVGLAEAFF.

The V gene is TRBV20-1, the J gene TRBJ2-1; TCRdb reports TRBD1, a call that lacks DNA to check it against. The CDR3 has 14 residues. In germline, CDR1 is DFQATT, CDR2 SNEGSKA (reference sequence). The CDR3 sequence: CSAITSTWGDEQFF.

The CDR3 region is CASRGFRAGANVLTF. The gene calls are TRBV5-1 and TRBJ2-6; without DNA, the TCRdb call of TRBD1 cannot be checked. The CDR3 covers 15 residues. Germline V gives CDR1 SGHRS, CDR2 YFSETQ.

This rearrangement joins TRBV24-1 to TRBJ2-5; TCRdb's D gene call, TRBD2, goes unchecked for lack of DNA. Germline CDR1 and CDR2: KGHDR and SFDVKD. This CDR3 spans 14 amino acids. CDR3 loop: CATMSSGSQETQYF.

The V call is TRBV27, the J call TRBJ2-3; without DNA, the TCRdb call of TRBD2 cannot be checked. Germline CDR1 is MNHEY and CDR2 is SMNVEV (reference sequence). CDR3 length equals 15 residues. The CDR3 is CASSPGTSVADTQYF.

The CDR3 region is CASSGTVSTDTQYF. The J gene is TRBJ2-3, the V gene TRBV6-1; absent DNA, TCRdb's TRBD1 call cannot be checked. The CDR3 is made up of 14 amino acids. Germline V gene lookup returns CDR1 MNHNS and CDR2 SASEGT.

V is TRBV7-8 and J is TRBJ2-7; absent DNA, TCRdb's TRBD2 call cannot be checked. This CDR3 is built from 13 residues. Per germline, CDR1 SGHVS and CDR2 FQNEAQ. CDR3: CASSLAMAGEQYF.

The genes are TRBV6-1 and TRBJ1-3. Germline CDR1 reads MNHNS; CDR2 reads SASEGT. The CDR3 covers 13 residues. CDR3 amino acids: CASSESVGNTIYF.

The J gene is TRBJ2-5, the V gene TRBV28; TCRdb selects TRBD2, and the lack of DNA leaves this call unchecked. Germline V gene sequence: CDR1 MDHEN, CDR2 SYDVKM. This CDR3 is built from 17 residues. CDR3 loop: CASSGGLAGMGRKTQYF.

This sequence joins TRBV29-1 and TRBJ2-1. This CDR3 spans 13 amino acids. Germline lookup yields CDR1 SQVTM and CDR2 ANQGSEA. CDR3 amino acids: CSVEDGARSVAFF.